This TCR beta chain was sequenced for a study of control samples from healthy donors and cancer patients. V was pared by 2 bases and J by 5 bases, with 6 bases of the junction left unmatched. Per the germline V gene, CDR1 is SEHNR and CDR2 is FQNEAQ (reference sequence). This CDR3 has 15 residues. Here immunoSEQ multiplex PCR was the method, and the copy in TCRdb shows in-frame clones only, minus some. In the table there are 100,000 to 150,000 clones, around nine tenths of which are singletons. The receptor was derived from a man aged 50-60 years in good health. Sequencing used blood. The gene calls are TRBV7-9 and TRBJ1-1, with 9 nucleotides matching TRBD1. This chain's CDR3 is CASSLTGTGRTEAFF. CDR3 nucleotides: TGTGCCAGCAGCTTAACCGGGACAGGGAGAACTGAAGCTTTCTTT.